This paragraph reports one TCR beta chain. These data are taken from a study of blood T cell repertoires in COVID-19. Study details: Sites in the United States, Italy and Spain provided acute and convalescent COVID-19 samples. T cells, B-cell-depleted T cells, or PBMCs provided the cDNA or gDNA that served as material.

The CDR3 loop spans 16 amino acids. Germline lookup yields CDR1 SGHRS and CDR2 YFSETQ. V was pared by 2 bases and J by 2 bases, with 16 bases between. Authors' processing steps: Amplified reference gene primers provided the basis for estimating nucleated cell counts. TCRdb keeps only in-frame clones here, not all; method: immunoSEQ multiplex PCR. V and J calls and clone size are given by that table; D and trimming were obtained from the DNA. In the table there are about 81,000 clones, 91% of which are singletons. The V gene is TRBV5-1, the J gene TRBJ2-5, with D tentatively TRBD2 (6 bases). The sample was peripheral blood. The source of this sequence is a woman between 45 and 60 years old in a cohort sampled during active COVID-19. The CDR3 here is CASSLVYTEGQETQYF. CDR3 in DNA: TGCGCCAGCAGCTTAGTCTACACGGAGGGGCAAGAGACCCAGTACTTC. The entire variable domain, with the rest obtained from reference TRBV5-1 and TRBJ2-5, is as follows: KAGVTQTPRYLIKTRGQQVTLSCSPISGHRSVSWYQQTPGQGLQFLFEYFSETQRNKGNFPGRFSGRQFSNSRSEMNVSTLELGDSALYLCASSLVYTEGQETQYFGPGTRLLVL.